These 15 T cell receptor beta chains originate from one sample sequenced in a study of identifying expanded T cells in peripheral blood (dated by TCRdb to between 2018 and 2021). The library was generated by the immunoSEQ multiplex PCR assay. The table was pulled from immuneACCESS by TCRdb, which kept in-frame rearrangements only. Such tables lose some clones; where checked, under half of the loss comes from unresolved V genes, and the rest has no known cause. The sample includes 100,000 to 150,000 clones, with more than 75% observed a single time. The ten largest clones take up about 3.1% of the sample. The specimen sequenced was blood. These receptors originate from a person between 18 and 69 years old in good health.

The V gene is TRBV19, the J gene TRBJ2-5; D gene ambiguous. The CDR3 loop spans 14 amino acids. The germline V gene encodes CDR1 LNHDA and CDR2 SQIVND (reference sequence). V lost 6 bases and J 1 base, leaving 12 bases between the germline ends. This CDR3 reads CASSVSGLQETQYF. The CDR3 DNA is TGTGCCAGTAGCGTTTCAGGTCTCCAAGAGACCCAGTACTTC.

This clone turned up a few times. This sequence joins TRBV4-3 and TRBJ1-3; D possibly corresponds to TRBD1 (5 bases). V lost 3 bases, J lost 0 bases, and 9 bases lay in between. This CDR3 spans 15 amino acids. CDR1 is LGHNA, CDR2 YSLEER, per germline. The CDR3: CASSQGLPSGNTIYF. The CDR3 DNA reads TGCGCCAGCAGCCAGGGACTGCCCTCTGGAAACACCATATATTTT.

The chain employs TRBV30 and TRBJ1-2; possible D gene TRBD1, 6 bases. CDR3 length equals 14 residues. Trimming pared 0 bases from V and 2 bases from J, leaving 10 bases between. Germline CDR1 GTSNPN, CDR2 SVGIG (reference sequence). CDR3 in DNA: TGTGCCTGGAGTGTTGGGCAGGGGAACTATGGCTACACCTTC. Amino acid sequence: CAWSVGQGNYGYTF. The full variable domain, its missing parts supplied by reference TRBV30 and TRBJ1-2, is SQTIHQWPATLVQPVGSPLSLECTVEGTSNPNLYWYRQAAGRGLQLLFYSVGIGQISSEVPQNLSASRPQDRQFILSSKKLLLSDSGFYLCAWSVGQGNYGYTFGSGTRLTVV.

The V call is TRBV27, the J call TRBJ2-2; the match to TRBD1 covers 10 bases. Germline lookup yields CDR1 MNHEY and CDR2 SMNVEV (reference sequence). Germline trimming cut 6 bases from V and 5 bases from J; bases unmatched to any gene: 3. The CDR3 runs 14 residues. CDR3 region: CASSRDRGTGELFF. The CDR3 DNA follows: TGTGCCAGCAGCCGGGACAGGGGAACCGGGGAGCTGTTTTTT.

V is TRBV28 and J is TRBJ1-3; the match to TRBD1 covers 7 bases. Trimming cost V 6 bases and J 4 bases; bases outside gene matches: 12. From germline, CDR1 is MDHEN and CDR2 SYDVKM. The CDR3 loop spans 16 amino acids. Here the CDR3 DNA reads TGTGCCAGCAGGATGGGAGGGGGCGCGGGAGGAAACACCATATATTTT. This sequence encodes CASRMGGGAGGNTIYF. Filled out from reference TRBV28 and TRBJ1-3, the complete variable domain reads DVKVTQSSRYLVKRTGEKVFLECVQDMDHENMFWYRQDPGLGLRLIYFSYDVKMKEKGDIPEGYSVSREKKERFSLILESASTNQTSMYLCASRMGGGAGGNTIYFGEGSWLTVV.

V and J are TRBV7-2 and TRBJ2-2, with 8 bases matching TRBD1. The J segment lost 6 bases and the V segment lost 5 bases, leaving 8 bases of the junction unmatched. There are 15 residues in the CDR3. Germline CDR1 reads SGHTA; CDR2 reads FQGNSA. The CDR3 bases are TGTGCCAGCAGCCCAGGGGGCTTAGGGGCCGGGGAGCTGTTTTTT. It encodes CASSPGGLGAGELFF.

The table lists this clone with a count of one. The chain employs TRBV7-2 and TRBJ1-1, with D uncertain. CDR1 SGHTA and CDR2 FQGNSA come from the germline V gene. The CDR3 totals 16 residues. Trimming shortened V by 2 bases and J by 1 base, and 14 bases separated the two germline ends. CDR3 DNA sequence: TGTGCCAGCAGCTTATCTTTCAGGCTGAAGAACACTGAAGCTTTCTTT. It codes for CASSLSFRLKNTEAFF.

The rearrangement joins TRBV5-4 to TRBJ2-5, with a weak D call TRBD1 (6 bases). V was pared by 3 bases and J by 7 bases, with 22 bases between. From germline, CDR1 is SGHNT and CDR2 YYREEE (reference sequence). The CDR3 extends over 16 amino acids. CDR3: CASSWAGTRTLGTQYF. The CDR3 nucleotides are TGTGCCAGCAGCTGGGCCGGGACAAGGACTTTGGGGACCCAGTACTTC. Looking up the rest from reference TRBV5-4 and TRBJ2-5 gives the full variable domain: ETGVTQSPTHLIKTRGQQVTLRCSSQSGHNTVSWYQQALGQGPQFIFQYYREEENGRGNFPPRFSGLQFPNYSSELNVNALELDDSALYLCASSWAGTRTLGTQYFGPGTRLLVL.

V usage is TRBV7-9 and J usage is TRBJ2-7; no definite D call. Trimming stripped 4 bases from V and 3 bases from J, with 10 bases between. This CDR3 is built from 13 residues. CDR1 is SEHNR and CDR2 is FQNEAQ in the germline V gene (reference sequence). The CDR3 DNA sequence: TGTGCCAGCAGCTCGACCCACAGCTACGAGCAGTACTTC. This gives the protein CASSSTHSYEQYF. The whole variable domain, filled in from reference TRBV7-9 and TRBJ2-7, reads DTGVSQNPRHKITKRGQNVTFRCDPISEHNRLYWYRQTLGQGPEFLTYFQNEAQLEKSRLLSDRFSAERPKGSFSTLEIQRTEQGDSAMYLCASSSTHSYEQYFGPGTRLTVT.

V usage is TRBV7-2 and J usage is TRBJ1-2; D gene uncertain. Germline-derived CDR1 and CDR2 are SGHTA and FQGNSA. The CDR3 length is 17 residues. Trimming stripped 3 bases from V and 7 bases from J, with 24 bases between. The CDR3 here is CASSFLRASLEWGGYTF. CDR3 DNA sequence: TGTGCCAGCAGCTTCTTAAGGGCCTCCCTAGAATGGGGTGGCTACACCTTC.

The chain couples TRBV11-2 to TRBJ1-2; possibly TRBD1 for D (6 bases). The germline V and J ends were trimmed by 4 bases and 8 bases, with 20 bases remaining between them. Germline V gene lookup returns CDR1 SGHAT and CDR2 FQNNGV. The CDR3 loop spans 15 amino acids. CDR3 nucleotide sequence: TGTGCCAGCAGCTCAATTCGGACAGCTAAGGGGGGCTACACCTTC. Translating it yields CASSSIRTAKGGYTF.

This clone was recorded a few times. This chain connects TRBV5-1 to TRBJ1-2, with 10 bases matching TRBD1. The CDR3 extends over 13 amino acids. The germline V gene encodes CDR1 SGHRS and CDR2 YFSETQ. The V and J ends lost 4 bases and 8 bases, in that order; junction bases with no gene match: 5. The CDR3: CASSAGQGVGYTF. The CDR3 DNA reads as TGCGCCAGCAGCGCTGGACAGGGGGTCGGCTACACCTTC.

This clone was detected once. The chain links TRBV2 to TRBJ2-3; D not certain. The CDR3 is 17 amino acids. Germline V gene sequence: CDR1 SNHLY, CDR2 FYNNEI. The V end was cut by 2 bases, the J end by 0 bases, with 15 bases between. CDR3: CASSERDSGTSTDTQYF. In nucleotides, the CDR3 is TGTGCCAGCAGTGAACGTGACTCGGGTACAAGCACAGATACGCAGTATTTT. The full variable domain, its missing parts supplied by reference TRBV2 and TRBJ2-3, is EPEVTQTPSHQVTQMGQEVILRCVPISNHLYFYWYRQILGQKVEFLVSFYNNEISEKSEIFDDQFSVERPDGSNFTLKIRSTKLEDSAMYFCASSERDSGTSTDTQYFGPGTRLTVL.

The genes are TRBV6-5 and TRBJ1-2; a possible D gene is TRBD1 (6 bases). This CDR3 comprises 13 residues. Trimming shortened V by 4 bases and J by 7 bases, and 13 bases separated the two germline ends. Per the germline V gene, CDR1 is MNHEY and CDR2 is SVGAGI. In nucleotides, the CDR3 is TGTGCCAGCAGTTTTCAAACAGGGTTTGGCTACACCTTC. Translation gives CASSFQTGFGYTF.

V and J are TRBV15 and TRBJ2-3; 8 nucleotides agree with TRBD1. Germline V gives CDR1 LNHNV, CDR2 YYDKDF (reference sequence). The V gene end was trimmed by 5 bases and the J gene end by 4 bases; junction bases not matched to a gene: 8. The CDR3 runs 15 residues. In DNA, the CDR3 is TGTGCCACCAGCGGCGGACAGGGCGAGGCAGATACGCAGTATTTT. This codes for CATSGGQGEADTQYF. Variable domain in full (rest from reference TRBV15 and TRBJ2-3): DAMVIQNPRYQVTQFGKPVTLSCSQTLNHNVMYWYQQKSSQAPKLLFHYYDKDFNNEADTPDNFQSRRPNTSFCFLDIRSPGLGDTAMYLCATSGGQGEADTQYFGPGTRLTVL.